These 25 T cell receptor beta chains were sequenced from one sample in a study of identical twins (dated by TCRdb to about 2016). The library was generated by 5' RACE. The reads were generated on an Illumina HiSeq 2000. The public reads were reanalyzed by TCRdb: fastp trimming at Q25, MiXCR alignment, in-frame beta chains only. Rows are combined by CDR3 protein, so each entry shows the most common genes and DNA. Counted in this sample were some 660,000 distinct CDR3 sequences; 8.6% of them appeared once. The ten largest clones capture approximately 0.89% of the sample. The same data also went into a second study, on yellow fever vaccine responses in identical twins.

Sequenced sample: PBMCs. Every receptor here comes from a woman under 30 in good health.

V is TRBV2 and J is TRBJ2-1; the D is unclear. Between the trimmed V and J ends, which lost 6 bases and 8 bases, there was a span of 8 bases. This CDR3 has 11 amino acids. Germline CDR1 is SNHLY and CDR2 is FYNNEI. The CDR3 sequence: CASRSLYEQFF. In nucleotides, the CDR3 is TGTGCCAGCAGAAGCTTATATGAGCAGTTCTTC.

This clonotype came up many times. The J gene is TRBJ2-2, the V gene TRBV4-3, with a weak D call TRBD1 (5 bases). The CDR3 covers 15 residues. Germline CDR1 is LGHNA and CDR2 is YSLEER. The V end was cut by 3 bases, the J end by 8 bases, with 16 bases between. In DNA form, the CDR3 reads TGCGCCAGCAGCCAGTCAGGGAATATTGGTGGGGAGCTGTTTTTT. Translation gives CASSQSGNIGGELFF.

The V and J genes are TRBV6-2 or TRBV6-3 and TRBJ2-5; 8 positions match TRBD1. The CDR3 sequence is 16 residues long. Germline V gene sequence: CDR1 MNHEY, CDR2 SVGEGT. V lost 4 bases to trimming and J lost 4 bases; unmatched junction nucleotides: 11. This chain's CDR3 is CASSSTQGQGGETQYF. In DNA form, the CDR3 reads TGTGCCAGCAGTTCTACCCAAGGACAGGGTGGAGAGACCCAGTACTTC.

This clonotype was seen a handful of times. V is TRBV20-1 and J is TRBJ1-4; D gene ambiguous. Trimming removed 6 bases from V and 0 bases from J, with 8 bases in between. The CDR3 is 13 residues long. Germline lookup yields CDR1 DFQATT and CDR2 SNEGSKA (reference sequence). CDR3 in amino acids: CSAPDATNEKLFF. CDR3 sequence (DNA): TGCAGTGCCCCGGATGCAACTAATGAAAAACTGTTTTTT.

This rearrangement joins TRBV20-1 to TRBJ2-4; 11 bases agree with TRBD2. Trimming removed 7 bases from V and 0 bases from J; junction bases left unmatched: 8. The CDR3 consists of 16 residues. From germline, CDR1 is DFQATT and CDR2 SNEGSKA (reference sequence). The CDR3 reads CSGFPGLAVAKNIQYF. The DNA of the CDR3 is TGCAGTGGGTTCCCGGGACTAGCGGTAGCCAAAAACATTCAGTACTTC.

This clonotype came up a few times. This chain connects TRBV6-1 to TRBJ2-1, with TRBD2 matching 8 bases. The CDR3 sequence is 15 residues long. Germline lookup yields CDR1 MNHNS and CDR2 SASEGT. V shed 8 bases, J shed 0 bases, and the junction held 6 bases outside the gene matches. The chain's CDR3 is CASRGGLSSYNEQFF. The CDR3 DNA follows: TGTGCCAGCCGCGGGGGGCTCAGCTCCTACAATGAGCAGTTCTTC.

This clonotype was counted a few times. CDR3 nucleotides: TGCGCCAGCAGCTTGGCCTGGCAGGCAAATCTCCAAGAGACCCAGTACTTC. Residues: CASSLAWQANLQETQYF. This rearrangement joins TRBV5-1 to TRBJ2-5; D gene ambiguous. Germline CDR1 SGHRS, CDR2 YFSETQ. The ends were cut back, 0 bases at V and 1 base at J, with 16 bases in the middle. The CDR3 is made up of 17 amino acids.

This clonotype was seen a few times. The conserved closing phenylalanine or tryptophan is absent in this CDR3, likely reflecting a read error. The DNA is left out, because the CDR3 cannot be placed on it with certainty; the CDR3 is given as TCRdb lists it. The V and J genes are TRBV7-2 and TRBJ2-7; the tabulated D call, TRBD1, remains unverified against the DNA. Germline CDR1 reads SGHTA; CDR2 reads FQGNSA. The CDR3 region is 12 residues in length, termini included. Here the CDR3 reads CASSSDREPGVL.

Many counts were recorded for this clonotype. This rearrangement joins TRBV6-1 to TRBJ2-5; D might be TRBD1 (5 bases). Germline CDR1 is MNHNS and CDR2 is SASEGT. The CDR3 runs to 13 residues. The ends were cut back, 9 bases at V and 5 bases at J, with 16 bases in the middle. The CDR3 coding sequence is TGTGCCAGTGCAGGGTTAGGACGGGAGACCCAGTACTTC. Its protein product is CASAGLGRETQYF.

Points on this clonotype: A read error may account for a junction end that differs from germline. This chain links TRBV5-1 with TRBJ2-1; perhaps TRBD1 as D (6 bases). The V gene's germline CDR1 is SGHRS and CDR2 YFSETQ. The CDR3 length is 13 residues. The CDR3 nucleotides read TGCGCCAGCAGCAGAAACAGGGCGGATGAGCAGTCCTTC. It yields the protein CASSRNRADEQSF.

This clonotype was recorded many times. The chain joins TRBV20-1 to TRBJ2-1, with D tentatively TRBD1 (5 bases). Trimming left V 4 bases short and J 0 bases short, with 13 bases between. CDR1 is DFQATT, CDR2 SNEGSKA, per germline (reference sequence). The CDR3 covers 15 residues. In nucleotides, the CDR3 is TGCAGTGCTACCACGGACAAGAGCTCCTACAATGAGCAGTTCTTC. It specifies CSATTDKSSYNEQFF.

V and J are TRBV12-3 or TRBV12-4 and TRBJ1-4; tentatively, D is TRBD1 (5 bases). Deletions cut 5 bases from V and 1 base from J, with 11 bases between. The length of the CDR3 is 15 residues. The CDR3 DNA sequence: TGTGCCAGCAGTACCGGAGGGGTAACTAATGAAAAACTGTTTTTT. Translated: CASSTGGVTNEKLFF.

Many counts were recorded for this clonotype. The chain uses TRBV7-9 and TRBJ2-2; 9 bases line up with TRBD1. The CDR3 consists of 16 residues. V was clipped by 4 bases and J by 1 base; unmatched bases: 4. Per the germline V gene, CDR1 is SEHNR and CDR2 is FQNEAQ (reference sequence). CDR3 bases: TGTGCCAGCAGCTCATGGGACAGGGAGAACACCGGGGAGCTGTTTTTT. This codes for CASSSWDRENTGELFF. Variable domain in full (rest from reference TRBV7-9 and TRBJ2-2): DTGVSQNPRHKITKRGQNVTFRCDPISEHNRLYWYRQTLGQGPEFLTYFQNEAQLEKSRLLSDRFSAERPKGSFSTLEIQRTEQGDSAMYLCASSSWDRENTGELFFGEGSRLTVL.

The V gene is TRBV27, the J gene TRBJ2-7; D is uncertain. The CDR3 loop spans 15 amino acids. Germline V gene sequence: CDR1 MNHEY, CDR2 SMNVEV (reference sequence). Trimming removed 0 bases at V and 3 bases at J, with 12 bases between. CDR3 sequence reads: CASSLSNSPVYEQYF. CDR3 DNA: TGTGCCAGCAGTTTATCGAACAGTCCGGTCTACGAGCAGTACTTC.

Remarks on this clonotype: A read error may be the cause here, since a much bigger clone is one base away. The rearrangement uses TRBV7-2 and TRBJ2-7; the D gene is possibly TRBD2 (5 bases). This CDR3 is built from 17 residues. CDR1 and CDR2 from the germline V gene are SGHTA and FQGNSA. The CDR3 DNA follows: TGTGCCGGCAGCGGACGCTGGCAGGAGGTGGCAGACTACGAGCAGTACTTC. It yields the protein CAGSGRWQEVADYEQYF.

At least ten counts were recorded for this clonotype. The chain's CDR3 is CASSFSPGSYNEQFF. CDR3 bases: TGCGCCAGCAGCTTTTCCCCGGGCTCCTACAATGAGCAGTTCTTC. The genes are TRBV5-1 and TRBJ2-1; D is undetermined. CDR1 and CDR2 (germline): SGHRS, YFSETQ. This CDR3 contains 15 residues. Trimming left V 2 bases short and J 0 bases short, with 9 bases between.

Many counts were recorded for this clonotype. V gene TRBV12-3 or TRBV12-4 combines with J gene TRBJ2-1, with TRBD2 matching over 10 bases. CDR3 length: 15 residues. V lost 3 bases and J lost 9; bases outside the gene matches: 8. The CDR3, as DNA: TGTGCCAGCAGTTTTTATTCTAGCGGGAGTGCTGAGCAGTTCTTC. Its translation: CASSFYSSGSAEQFF.

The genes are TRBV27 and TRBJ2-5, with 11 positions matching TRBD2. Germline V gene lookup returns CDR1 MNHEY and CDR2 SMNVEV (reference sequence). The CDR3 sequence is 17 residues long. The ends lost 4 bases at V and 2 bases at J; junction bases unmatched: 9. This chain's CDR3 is CASSSSSGGIPQETQYF. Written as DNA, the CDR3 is TGTGCCAGCAGTTCTTCTAGCGGGGGGATACCACAAGAGACCCAGTACTTC.

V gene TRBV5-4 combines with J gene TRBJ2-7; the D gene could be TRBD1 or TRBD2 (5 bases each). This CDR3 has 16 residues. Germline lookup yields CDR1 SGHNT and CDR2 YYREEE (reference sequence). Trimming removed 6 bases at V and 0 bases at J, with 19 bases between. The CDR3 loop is CASTSGGFPSSYEQYF. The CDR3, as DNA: TGTGCCAGCACTTCTGGGGGATTCCCCAGCTCCTACGAGCAGTACTTC.

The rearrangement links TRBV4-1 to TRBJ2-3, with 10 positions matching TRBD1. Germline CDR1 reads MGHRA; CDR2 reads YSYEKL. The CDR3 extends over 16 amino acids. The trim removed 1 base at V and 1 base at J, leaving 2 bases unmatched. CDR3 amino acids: CASSQAGTGGTDTQYF. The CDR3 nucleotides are TGCGCCAGCAGCCAAGCCGGGACAGGGGGCACAGATACGCAGTATTTT.

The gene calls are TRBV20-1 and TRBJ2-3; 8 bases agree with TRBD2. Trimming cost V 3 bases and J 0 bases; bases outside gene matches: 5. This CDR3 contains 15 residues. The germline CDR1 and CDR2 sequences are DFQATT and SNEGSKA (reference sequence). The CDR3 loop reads CSASVLAASTDTQYF. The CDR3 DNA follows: TGCAGTGCTAGTGTACTAGCGGCTAGCACAGATACGCAGTATTTT.

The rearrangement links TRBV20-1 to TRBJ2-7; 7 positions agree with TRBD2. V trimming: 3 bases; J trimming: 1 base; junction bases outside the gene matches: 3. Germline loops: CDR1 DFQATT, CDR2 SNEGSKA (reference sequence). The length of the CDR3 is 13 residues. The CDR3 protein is CSASKRDSYEQYF. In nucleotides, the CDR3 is TGCAGTGCTAGCAAGCGGGATTCCTACGAGCAGTACTTC.

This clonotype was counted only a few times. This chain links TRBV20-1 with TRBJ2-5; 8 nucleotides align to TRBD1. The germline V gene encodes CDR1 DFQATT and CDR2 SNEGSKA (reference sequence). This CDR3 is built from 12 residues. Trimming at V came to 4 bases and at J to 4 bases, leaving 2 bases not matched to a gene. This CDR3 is CSAIDRGETQYF. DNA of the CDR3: TGCAGTGCTATAGACAGGGGAGAGACCCAGTACTTC.

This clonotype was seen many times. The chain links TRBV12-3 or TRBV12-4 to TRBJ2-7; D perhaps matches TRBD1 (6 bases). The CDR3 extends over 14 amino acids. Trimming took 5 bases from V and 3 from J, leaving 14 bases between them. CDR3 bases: TGTGCCAGCAGTACGAACAGGGAGATCTACGAGCAGTACTTC. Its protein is CASSTNREIYEQYF.

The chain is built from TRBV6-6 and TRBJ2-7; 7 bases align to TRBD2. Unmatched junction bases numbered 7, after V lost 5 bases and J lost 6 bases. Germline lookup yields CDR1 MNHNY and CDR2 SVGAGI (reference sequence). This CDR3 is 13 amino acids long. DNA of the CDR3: TGTGCCAGCAGTGCGGGAGCGGTGGGCGAGCAGTACTTC. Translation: CASSAGAVGEQYF.